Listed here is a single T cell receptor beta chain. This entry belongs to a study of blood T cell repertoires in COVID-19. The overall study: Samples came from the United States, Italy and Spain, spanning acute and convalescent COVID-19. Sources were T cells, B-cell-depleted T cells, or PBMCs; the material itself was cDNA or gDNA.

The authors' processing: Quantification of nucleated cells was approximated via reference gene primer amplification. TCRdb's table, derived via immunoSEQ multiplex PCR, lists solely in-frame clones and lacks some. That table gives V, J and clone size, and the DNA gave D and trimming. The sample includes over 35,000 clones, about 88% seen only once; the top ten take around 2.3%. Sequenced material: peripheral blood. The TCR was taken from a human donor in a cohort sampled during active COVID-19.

CDR3 region: CASRPGTGGYYGYTF. DNA of the CDR3: TGTGCCAGCAGACCCGGGACAGGGGGATACTATGGCTACACCTTC. V gene TRBV6-4 combines with J gene TRBJ1-2; 11 positions agree with TRBD1. The CDR3 spans 15 residues. Losses at the gene ends were 6 bases for V and 3 bases for J; bases not matched to a gene: 6. Germline V gives CDR1 MRHNA, CDR2 SNTAGT.